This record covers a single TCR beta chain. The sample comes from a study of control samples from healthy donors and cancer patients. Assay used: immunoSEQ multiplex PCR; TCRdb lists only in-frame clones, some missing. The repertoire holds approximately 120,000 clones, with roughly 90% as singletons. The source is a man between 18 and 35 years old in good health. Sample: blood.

The CDR3 sequence is CASTPDTTISGNTIYF. The CDR3 DNA sequence: TGCGCCAGCACTCCGGACACCACGATCTCTGGAAACACCATATATTTT. The chain is built from TRBV5-1 and TRBJ1-3; maybe TRBD1 (5 bases). V was trimmed by 6 bases and J by 0 bases, leaving 16 bases between them. This CDR3 has 16 residues. Germline assignment: CDR1 SGHRS and CDR2 YFSETQ.